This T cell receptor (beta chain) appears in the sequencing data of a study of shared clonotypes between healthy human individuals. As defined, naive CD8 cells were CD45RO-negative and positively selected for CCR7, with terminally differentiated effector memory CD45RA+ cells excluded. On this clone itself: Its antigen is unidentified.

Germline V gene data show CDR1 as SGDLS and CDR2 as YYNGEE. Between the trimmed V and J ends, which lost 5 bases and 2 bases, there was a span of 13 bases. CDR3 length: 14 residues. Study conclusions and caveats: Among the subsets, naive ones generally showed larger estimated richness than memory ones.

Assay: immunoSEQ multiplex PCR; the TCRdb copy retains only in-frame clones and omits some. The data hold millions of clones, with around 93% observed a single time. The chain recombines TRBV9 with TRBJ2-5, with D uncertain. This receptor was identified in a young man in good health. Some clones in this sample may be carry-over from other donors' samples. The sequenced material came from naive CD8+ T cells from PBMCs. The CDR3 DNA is TGTGCCAGCAGTGCGAATCCTTCACAAGAGACCCAGTACTTC. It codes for CASSANPSQETQYF.